The entry that follows covers one TCR beta chain sequence. Antigen unknown. The same CDR3 can be traced to other DNA sequences in this sample. The protocol was immunoSEQ multiplex PCR, while the TCRdb copy is restricted to in-frame clones and leaves out a portion. The sample has more than 2,000,000 clones, around nine tenths seen once. This entry comes from a study of shared clonotypes between healthy human individuals. Study summary: The study drew on two women and a few men aged 18 to 49 as donors.

Germline CDR1 reads SNHLY; CDR2 reads FYNNEI. V was trimmed by 2 bases and J by 0 bases, leaving 5 bases between them. CDR3 size: 14 residues. Regarding the study as a whole: Even with large depth, rarefaction showed that sorted-subset sequencing was incomplete.

The J gene is TRBJ1-3, the V gene TRBV2; D possibly corresponds to TRBD1 (5 bases). Specimen: naive CD4+ T cells sorted from blood. Stated subset: CD45RA+ positively selected. This TCR was recovered from a man younger than 35 in good health. The CDR3 DNA is TGTGCCAGCAGTGAAACAGGCTCTGGAAACACCATATATTTT. Protein: CASSETGSGNTIYF.